Following are 29 T cell receptor beta chains from one sample sequenced in a study of blood T cell repertoires in COVID-19. Generated by immunoSEQ multiplex PCR, the TCRdb table keeps only in-frame clones and is missing some. This sample carries more than 200,000 clones, just over 90% of them seen once, and the ten largest clones take about 1.9%. Sequenced material: PBMCs or T cells enriched from blood (not recorded which). Receptors originate from a woman aged 18-35 years who had recovered from COVID-19.

J is TRBJ2-2 and V is TRBV10-3, with D hard to call. Germline V gene lookup returns CDR1 ENHRY and CDR2 SYGVKD. V was trimmed by 8 bases and J by 3 bases, leaving 4 bases between them. There are 11 residues in the CDR3. CDR3 amino acids: CAIADTGELFF. The CDR3 nucleotides read TGTGCCATCGCGGACACCGGGGAGCTGTTTTTT.

This chain uses TRBV29-1 with TRBJ2-7; possibly TRBD2 for D (5 bases). CDR3 length: 13 amino acids. Trimming shortened V by 3 bases and J by 5 bases, and 14 bases separated the two germline ends. Germline lookup yields CDR1 SQVTM and CDR2 ANQGSEA. The CDR3 coding sequence is TGCAGCGTTGATCTGGGAGTGGGAAACGAGCAGTACTTC. Amino acid sequence: CSVDLGVGNEQYF.

The CDR3 sequence is CASSLGPNGGLADAYEQYF. The DNA of the CDR3 is TGCGCCAGCAGCCTCGGCCCCAATGGGGGACTAGCGGATGCCTACGAGCAGTACTTC. This chain connects TRBV5-1 to TRBJ2-7, with 11 bases aligning to TRBD2. Trimming cost V 4 bases and J 2 bases; bases outside gene matches: 17. This CDR3 spans 19 amino acids. Germline lookup yields CDR1 SGHRS and CDR2 YFSETQ.

The V call is TRBV29-1, the J call TRBJ1-1; no clear D gene. The CDR3 consists of 11 residues. The germline V gene encodes CDR1 SQVTM and CDR2 ANQGSEA. CDR3 DNA: TGCAGTACAGCTCAAAACACTGAAGCTTTCTTT. It specifies CSTAQNTEAFF.

Only a few counts were recorded for this clone. The genes are TRBV5-5 and TRBJ1-2, with D maybe TRBD1 (5 bases). CDR1 and CDR2 (germline): SGHKS, YYEKEE (reference sequence). The V gene lost 3 bases and the J gene lost 3 bases, with 9 bases spanning the gap. The CDR3 contains 13 residues. The CDR3 is CASSSREDYGYTF. Here the CDR3 DNA reads TGTGCCAGCAGCTCCAGGGAGGACTATGGCTACACCTTC.

This chain uses TRBV5-1 with TRBJ1-2, with 9 positions matching TRBD1. Germline V CDR1 and CDR2: SGHRS, YFSETQ. The CDR3 is made up of 15 amino acids. V gave up 2 bases and J gave up 7 bases; unmatched junction bases: 9. The CDR3 bases are TGCGCCAGCAGCTTCATAACAGGGGGCTCCGGTGGCTACACCTTC. As protein: CASSFITGGSGGYTF.

The chain uses TRBV7-2 and TRBJ2-1, with 10 bases identical to TRBD2. The junction had 18 bases not matched to a gene; V was cut back by 1 base and J by 9 bases. Per germline, CDR1 SGHTA and CDR2 FQGNSA. CDR3 length equals 19 residues. CDR3 amino acids: CASSLGAGAGGAAWGEQFF. The CDR3 DNA follows: TGTGCCAGCAGCTTAGGCGCCGGAGCGGGGGGGGCGGCGTGGGGTGAGCAGTTCTTC.

J is TRBJ2-3 and V is TRBV28, with 8 nucleotides matching TRBD1. This CDR3 is 15 amino acids long. The J segment lost 2 bases and the V segment lost 6 bases, leaving 7 bases of the junction unmatched. The germline V gene has CDR1 MDHEN and CDR2 SYDVKM. CDR3 protein: CASSTRTGLTDTQYF. CDR3 DNA sequence: TGTGCCAGCAGCACCAGGACAGGGCTCACAGATACGCAGTATTTT.

The chain links TRBV6-5 to TRBJ1-2; D remains ambiguous. This CDR3 comprises 14 residues. The germline V gene encodes CDR1 MNHEY and CDR2 SVGAGI. V lost 0 bases, J lost 4 bases, and 9 bases lay in between. CDR3 amino acids: CASSYSYEGYGYTF. The CDR3 DNA reads as TGTGCCAGCAGTTACTCTTATGAGGGCTATGGCTACACCTTC.

V is TRBV18 and J is TRBJ1-6, with TRBD1 matching 7 bases. In germline, CDR1 is KGHSH, CDR2 LQKENI. The CDR3 is made up of 14 amino acids. V shed 6 bases and J 5 bases; nucleotides not matched to a gene: 4. CDR3 sequence reads: CASSPDRDNSPLHF. The CDR3 coding sequence is TGTGCCAGCTCCCCCGACAGGGATAATTCACCCCTCCACTTT. Together with reference TRBV18 and TRBJ1-6, the CDR3 gives the full variable domain: NAGVMQNPRHLVRRRGQEARLRCSPMKGHSHVYWYRQLPEEGLKFMVYLQKENIIDESGMPKERFSAEFPKEGPSILRIQQVVRGDSAAYFCASSPDRDNSPLHFGNGTRLTVT.

V usage is TRBV20-1 and J usage is TRBJ1-2; maybe TRBD1 (5 bases). V gave up 6 bases and J gave up 4 bases, with 9 bases separating them. This CDR3 comprises 11 residues. Germline assignment: CDR1 DFQATT and CDR2 SNEGSKA (reference sequence). CDR3 loop: CSAEGFYGYTF. The CDR3 nucleotides are TGCAGTGCGGAGGGGTTCTATGGCTACACCTTC.

The V gene is TRBV5-1, the J gene TRBJ2-7, with 11 nucleotides matching TRBD2. This CDR3 has 16 amino acids. The germline gives CDR1 SGHRS, CDR2 YFSETQ. V gave up 0 bases and J gave up 5 bases; unmatched junction bases: 7. CDR3 protein: CASSLESSGRGNEQYF. The CDR3 region has the DNA TGCGCCAGCAGCTTGGAGAGTAGCGGGAGGGGGAACGAGCAGTACTTC.

The rearrangement uses TRBV15 and TRBJ1-2, with D hard to call. The V gene lost 1 base and the J gene lost 7 bases, with 13 bases spanning the gap. The CDR3 has 14 amino acids. From germline, CDR1 is LNHNV and CDR2 YYDKDF (reference sequence). CDR3 DNA: TGTGCCACCAGCAGAGCCCTCTCGGGGAGTGGCTACACCTTC. Its protein product is CATSRALSGSGYTF.

The V and J genes are TRBV5-1 and TRBJ1-2; 7 nucleotides line up with TRBD1. This CDR3 region has 17 residues. Unmatched junction bases numbered 15, after V lost 4 bases and J lost 3 bases. CDR1 and CDR2 (germline): SGHRS, YFSETQ. CDR3: CASSLGAGGRLDYGYTF. The CDR3, as DNA: TGCGCCAGCAGCCTGGGGGCAGGGGGAAGGTTGGACTATGGCTACACCTTC.

As to this clone: The sample carries other DNA sequences with the same CDR3. Written as DNA, the CDR3 is TGTGCCAGCAGTTTGGGGGGAAGCAATCAGCCCCAGCATTTT. The encoded protein is CASSLGGSNQPQHF. The gene calls are TRBV27 and TRBJ1-5; D possibly corresponds to TRBD1 (5 bases). This CDR3 is 14 amino acids long. Germline V gene lookup returns CDR1 MNHEY and CDR2 SMNVEV (reference sequence). With 3 bases removed from V and 1 base from J, the gap between germline ends came to 7 bases.

The chain recombines TRBV4-3 with TRBJ2-2, with a tentative D call TRBD1 (7 bases). The CDR3 sequence is 14 residues long. V lost 2 bases to trimming and J lost 4 bases, with 8 bases between them. Per germline, CDR1 LGHNA and CDR2 YSLEER. The CDR3 sequence is CASSQQGGTGELFF. In DNA form, the CDR3 reads TGCGCCAGCAGCCAACAGGGGGGCACCGGGGAGCTGTTTTTT.

The chain employs TRBV5-5 and TRBJ2-7, with D tentatively TRBD1 (5 bases). Looked up from germline, CDR1 is SGHKS and CDR2 is YYEKEE (reference sequence). Trimming took off 7 bases at V and 6 bases at J, with 14 bases between the two ends. The CDR3 has 12 amino acids. This CDR3 reads CASSRAGFEQYF. The CDR3, as DNA: TGTGCCAGCTCCCGGGCAGGGTTCGAGCAGTACTTC.

The chain has TRBV5-1 and TRBJ1-1; D is ambiguous. V was clipped by 4 bases and J by 4 bases, with 11 bases between them. The CDR3 extends over 13 amino acids. Germline CDR1 SGHRS, CDR2 YFSETQ. CDR3 sequence reads: CASSASEGTEAFF. The DNA of the CDR3 is TGCGCCAGCAGCGCATCGGAGGGCACTGAAGCTTTCTTT.

The rearrangement links TRBV4-2 to TRBJ1-4; 7 bases are shared with TRBD1. V dropped 1 base and J dropped 8; count of bases not matched to a gene: 4. The CDR3 is 14 amino acids. CDR1 and CDR2 from the germline V gene are LGHNA and YNFKEQ. The CDR3 nucleotides are TGTGCCAGCAGCCAAGGACAGGGAGTGGAAAAACTGTTTTTT. Translation: CASSQGQGVEKLFF.

The rearrangement joins TRBV5-1 to TRBJ1-2, with D perhaps TRBD1 (6 bases). From germline, CDR1 is SGHRS and CDR2 YFSETQ. V shed 4 bases and J shed 10 bases, with 23 bases lying between them. The length of the CDR3 is 15 residues. In nucleotides, the CDR3 is TGCGCCAGCAGCGGATGGACAGCTCCCCCGAGGTCCTACACCTTC. Protein: CASSGWTAPPRSYTF.

The chain is built from TRBV6-5 and TRBJ2-7; 7 nucleotides align to TRBD2. The germline V gene has CDR1 MNHEY and CDR2 SVGAGI. After removal of 0 bases from V and 3 bases from J, the junction contained 2 bases not matched to a gene. This CDR3 contains 14 residues. The CDR3, as DNA: TGTGCCAGCAGTTACTCGAGCGGGGACTACGAGCAGTACTTC. Its protein product is CASSYSSGDYEQYF.

This clone came up once. This chain links TRBV6-5 with TRBJ1-6; 8 nucleotides match TRBD1. The CDR3 sequence is 14 residues long. Germline CDR1 and CDR2: MNHEY and SVGAGI. Trimming cost V 5 bases and J 7 bases; bases outside gene matches: 4. The CDR3 region has the DNA TGTGCCAGCAGTCTGCAGGGGGCCAATTCACCCCTCCACTTT. Translating gives CASSLQGANSPLHF.

The chain combines TRBV5-1 with TRBJ2-5; D is perhaps TRBD2 (6 bases). Germline V CDR1 and CDR2: SGHRS, YFSETQ. The CDR3 sequence is 15 residues long. The V end lost 4 bases, the J end lost 2 bases, and 15 bases lay between the germline ends. CDR3 in amino acids: CASSRASGLQETQYF. DNA for the CDR3: TGCGCCAGCAGCCGGGCCAGCGGGCTGCAAGAGACCCAGTACTTC.

The V call is TRBV2, the J call TRBJ2-7, with 10 bases aligning to TRBD1. The junction had 8 bases not matched to a gene; V was cut back by 3 bases and J by 3 bases. From germline, CDR1 is SNHLY and CDR2 FYNNEI. The CDR3 sequence is 16 residues long. The CDR3 DNA reads TGTGCCAGCAGTGAGAGCACCGGGACAGGGGACTACGAGCAGTACTTC. It translates to CASSESTGTGDYEQYF.

The chain is built from TRBV7-6 and TRBJ1-4; D might be TRBD1 (6 bases). Trimming removed 4 bases from V and 8 bases from J, with 14 bases in between. Germline CDR1 is SGHVS and CDR2 is FNYEAQ. CDR3 length: 14 residues. CDR3 DNA: TGTGCCAGCAGCTCACAACGAACAGGGGAAAAACTGTTTTTT. Translated, it gives CASSSQRTGEKLFF.

The rearrangement joins TRBV5-6 to TRBJ2-7; 7 nucleotides match TRBD1. Germline V gene sequence: CDR1 SGHDT, CDR2 YYEEEE. With 4 bases clipped from V and 2 bases from J, the junction kept 9 bases outside the gene matches. The CDR3 length is 15 residues. This CDR3 reads CASSRTGTATYEQYF. CDR3 nucleotides: TGTGCCAGCAGCCGTACCGGGACAGCGACCTACGAGCAGTACTTC.

The chain employs TRBV19 and TRBJ1-6; D call uncertain. Per germline, CDR1 LNHDA and CDR2 SQIVND (reference sequence). The V and J ends lost 4 bases and 7 bases respectively, with 17 bases between them. This CDR3 has 16 amino acids. The DNA for the CDR3 is TGTGCCAGTAGTAGCACCGGGGAAACTTCAAATTCACCCCTCCACTTT. Protein: CASSSTGETSNSPLHF.

The chain combines TRBV5-4 with TRBJ2-3, with 7 bases matching TRBD1. This CDR3 is built from 16 residues. CDR1 and CDR2 (germline): SGHNT, YYREEE (reference sequence). Trimming took 4 bases from V and 0 from J; bases not matched to a gene: 8. CDR3 loop: CASSGKGAPSTDTQYF. CDR3 in DNA: TGTGCCAGCAGCGGGAAGGGGGCCCCTAGCACAGATACGCAGTATTTT.

The chain links TRBV9 to TRBJ1-6, with 7 bases fitting TRBD1. Germline CDR1 reads SGDLS; CDR2 reads YYNGEE. CDR3 size: 12 residues. With 3 bases clipped from V and 13 bases from J, the junction kept 4 bases outside the gene matches. As DNA, the CDR3 is TGTGCCAGCAGCGGACAGGGCGAGCCCCTCCACTTT. It is translated as CASSGQGEPLHF.